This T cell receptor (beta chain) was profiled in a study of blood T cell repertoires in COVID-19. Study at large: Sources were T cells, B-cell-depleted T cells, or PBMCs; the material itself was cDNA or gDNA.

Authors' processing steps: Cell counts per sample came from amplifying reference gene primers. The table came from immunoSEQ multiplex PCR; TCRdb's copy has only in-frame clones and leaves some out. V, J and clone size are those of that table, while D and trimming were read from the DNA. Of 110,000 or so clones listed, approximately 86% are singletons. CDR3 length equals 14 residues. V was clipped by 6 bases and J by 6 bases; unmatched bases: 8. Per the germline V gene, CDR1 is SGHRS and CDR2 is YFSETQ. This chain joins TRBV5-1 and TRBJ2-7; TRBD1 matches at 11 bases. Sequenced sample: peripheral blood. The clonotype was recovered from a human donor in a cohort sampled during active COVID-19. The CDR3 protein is CASTSGTGGFEQYF. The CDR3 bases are TGCGCCAGCACCTCCGGGACAGGGGGATTCGAGCAGTACTTC. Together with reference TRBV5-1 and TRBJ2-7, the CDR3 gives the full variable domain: KAGVTQTPRYLIKTRGQQVTLSCSPISGHRSVSWYQQTPGQGLQFLFEYFSETQRNKGNFPGRFSGRQFSNSRSEMNVSTLELGDSALYLCASTSGTGGFEQYFGPGTRLTVT.